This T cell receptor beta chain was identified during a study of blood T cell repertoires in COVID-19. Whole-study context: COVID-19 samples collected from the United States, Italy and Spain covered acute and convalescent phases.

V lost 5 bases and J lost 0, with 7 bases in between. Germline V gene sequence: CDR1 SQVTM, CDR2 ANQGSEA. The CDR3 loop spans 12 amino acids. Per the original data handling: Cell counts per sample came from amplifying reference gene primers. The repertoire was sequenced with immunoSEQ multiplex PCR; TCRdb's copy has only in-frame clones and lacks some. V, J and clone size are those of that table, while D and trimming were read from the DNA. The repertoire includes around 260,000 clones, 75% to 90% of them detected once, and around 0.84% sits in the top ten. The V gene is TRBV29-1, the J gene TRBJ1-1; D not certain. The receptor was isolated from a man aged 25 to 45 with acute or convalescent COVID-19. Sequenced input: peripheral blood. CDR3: CSVLRVNTEAFF. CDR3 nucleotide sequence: TGCAGCGTTTTACGGGTGAACACTGAAGCTTTCTTT.